This T cell receptor (beta chain) derives from a study of radiation and T cells in renal cell carcinoma. Findings of the study overall: Baseline intratumoral clonotype presence is unknown without pretreatment biopsies. From baseline, blood top tumor clonotypes peaked at 2 weeks post-radiation.

Here immunoSEQ multiplex PCR was the method, and the copy in TCRdb shows in-frame clones only, minus some. This table has under 55,000 clones, 83% appearing once. V shed 2 bases and J shed 5 bases, with 9 bases lying between them. Germline V gene sequence: CDR1 MNHEY, CDR2 SVGAGI. There are 13 residues in the CDR3. Documented time point: baseline pretreatment blood. Treatment reported: 15 Gy SBRT to primary tumor, nephrectomy 4 weeks later. Radiation-treated patients gave blood at baseline, week 2 and week 4. Comment on this clone: Its antigen is not known.

This receptor was identified in a woman in her 70s with renal cell carcinoma. V gene TRBV6-5 combines with J gene TRBJ2-5; D is unresolved. This material consisted of blood, taken from a patient whose treatment included radiotherapy and nephrectomy. For the CDR3, the DNA is TGTGCCAGCAGTTACGCCAGGCGGGAGACCCAGTACTTC. Its translation is CASSYARRETQYF.